This T cell receptor beta chain was retrieved from a study of cytomegalovirus exposure and HLA in healthy donors. Findings of the study overall: The authors reported that TCR beta sequences could predict HLA-A and HLA-B alleles. These predictions were accurate for most subjects in the first cohort.

With respect to this clone: Its antigen is undetermined.

V trimming: 6 bases; J trimming: 8 bases; junction bases outside the gene matches: 10. CDR1 is MNHNS, CDR2 SASEGT, per germline. CDR3 length: 14 amino acids. The PCR had 60 Vbeta and 13 Jbeta primers. TCRdb's table, derived via immunoSEQ multiplex PCR, lists solely in-frame clones and lacks some. The table lists under 150,000 clones, around 77% of them singletons. The chain couples TRBV6-1 to TRBJ1-2; 9 bases line up with TRBD1. Sequencing was done on a sample of PBMCs. The clonotype originates from a middle-aged woman in good health and CMV-seropositive. CDR3 residues: CASSDTDRGCGYTF. CDR3 DNA sequence: TGTGCCAGCAGCGACACGGACAGGGGATGCGGCTACACCTTC.